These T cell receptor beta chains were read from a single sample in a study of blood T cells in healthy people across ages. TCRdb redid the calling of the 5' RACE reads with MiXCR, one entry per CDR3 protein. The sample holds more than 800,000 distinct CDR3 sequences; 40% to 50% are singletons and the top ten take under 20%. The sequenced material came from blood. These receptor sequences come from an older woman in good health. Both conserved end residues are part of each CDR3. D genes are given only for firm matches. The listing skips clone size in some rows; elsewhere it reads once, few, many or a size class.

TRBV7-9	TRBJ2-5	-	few	CASSWGEQRQYF	TGTGCCAGCAGCTGGGGGGAACAGCGTCAGTACTTC
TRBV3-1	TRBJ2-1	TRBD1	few	CASSLKQGVSYNEQFF	TGTGCCAGCAGCCTAAAGCAGGGGGTATCCTACAATGAGCAGTTCTTC
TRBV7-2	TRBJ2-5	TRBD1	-	CASSSGGAETQYF	TGTGCCAGCAGTTCAGGGGGCGCGGAGACCCAGTACTTC
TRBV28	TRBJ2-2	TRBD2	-	CASSFLAGNTGELFF	TGTGCCAGCAGTTTCCTAGCGGGTAACACCGGGGAGCTGTTTTTT
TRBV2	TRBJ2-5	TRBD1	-	CASVGSGQGRGTQYF	TGTGCCAGCGTGGGATCGGGACAGGGGAGAGGGACCCAGTACTTC
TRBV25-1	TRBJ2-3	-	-	CASSDQRSEDTQYF	TGTGCCAGCAGTGACCAACGAAGTGAAGATACGCAGTATTTT
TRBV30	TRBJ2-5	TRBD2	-	CAWSVGASGFQETQYF	TGTGCCTGGAGTGTTGGGGCTAGCGGCTTCCAAGAGACCCAGTACTTC
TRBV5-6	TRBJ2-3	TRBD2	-	CASSLASTSGRTDTQYF	TGTGCCAGCAGCTTGGCTTCTACTAGCGGTCGCACAGATACGCAGTATTTT
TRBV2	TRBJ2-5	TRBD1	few	CASSEAETGGETQYF	TGTGCCAGCAGTGAAGCCGAGACAGGGGGTGAGACCCAGTACTTC
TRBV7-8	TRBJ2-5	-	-	CASSHRTKSNEQYF	TGTGCCAGCAGCCACAGGACCAAGAGCAATGAGCAGTACTTC
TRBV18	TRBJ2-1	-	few	CASSPPSNHEQFF	TGTGCCAGCTCACCGCCCTCCAACCATGAGCAGTTCTTC
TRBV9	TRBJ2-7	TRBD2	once	CASSEEGTSGPDEQYF	TGTGCCAGCAGCGAGGAGGGGACTAGCGGGCCTGACGAGCAGTACTTC
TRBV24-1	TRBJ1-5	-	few	CATSAGWGAPQHF	TGTGCCACCAGTGCGGGGTGGGGGGCGCCCCAGCATTTT
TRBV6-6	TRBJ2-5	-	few	CASSSTGVVETQYF	TGTGCCAGCAGTTCGACGGGAGTGGTTGAGACCCAGTACTTC
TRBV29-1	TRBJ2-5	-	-	CSVETRAETQYF	TGCAGCGTTGAGACTAGAGCTGAGACCCAGTACTTC
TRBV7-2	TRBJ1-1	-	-	CASSLALGVAFF	TGTGCCAGCAGCCTGGCGCTTGGGGTGGCTTTCTTT
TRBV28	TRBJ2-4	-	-	CANSFPWLEVQYF	TGTGCCAACAGTTTCCCCTGGTTAGAGGTACAGTACTTC
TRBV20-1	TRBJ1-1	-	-	CSARDQAGLNTEAFF	TGCAGTGCTAGAGATCAAGCCGGGCTGAACACTGAAGCTTTCTTT
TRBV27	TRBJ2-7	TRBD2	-	CASSFSRENPTNEQYF	TGTGCCAGCAGTTTTTCGCGGGAGAACCCTACCAATGAGCAGTACTTC
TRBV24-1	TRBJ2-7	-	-	CATTLSARGPFSYEQYF	TGTGCCACCACCCTGTCCGCTAGGGGACCATTTTCCTACGAGCAGTACTTC
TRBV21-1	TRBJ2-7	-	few	CASSVPGTKNEQYF	TGTGCCAGCAGCGTTCCCGGGACAAAAAACGAGCAGTACTTC
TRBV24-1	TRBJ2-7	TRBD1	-	CVTSESGTGFEQYF	TGTGTCACCAGTGAGTCCGGGACAGGGTTCGAGCAGTACTTC
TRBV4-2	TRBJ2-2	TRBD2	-	CASSQGSGRANGELFF	TGTGCCAGCAGCCAAGGTAGCGGGAGGGCCAACGGGGAGCTGTTTTTT
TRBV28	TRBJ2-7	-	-	CASSSRHYEQYF	TGTGCCAGCAGTTCCCGTCACTACGAGCAGTACTTC
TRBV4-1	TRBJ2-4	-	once	CASSQGSGKNIQYF	TGCGCCAGCAGCCAAGGTAGCGGAAAAAACATTCAGTACTTC